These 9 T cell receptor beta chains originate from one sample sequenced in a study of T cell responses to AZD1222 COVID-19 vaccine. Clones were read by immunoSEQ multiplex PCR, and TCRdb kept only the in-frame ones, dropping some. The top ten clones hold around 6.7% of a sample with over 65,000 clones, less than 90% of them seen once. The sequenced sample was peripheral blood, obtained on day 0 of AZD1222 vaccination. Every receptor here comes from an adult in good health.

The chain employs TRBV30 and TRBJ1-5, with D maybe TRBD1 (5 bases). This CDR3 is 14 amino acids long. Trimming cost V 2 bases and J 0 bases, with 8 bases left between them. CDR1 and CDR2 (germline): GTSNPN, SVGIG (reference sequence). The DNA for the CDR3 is TGTGCCTGGAGTAGGGGTTTTAGCAATCAGCCCCAGCATTTT. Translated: CAWSRGFSNQPQHF.

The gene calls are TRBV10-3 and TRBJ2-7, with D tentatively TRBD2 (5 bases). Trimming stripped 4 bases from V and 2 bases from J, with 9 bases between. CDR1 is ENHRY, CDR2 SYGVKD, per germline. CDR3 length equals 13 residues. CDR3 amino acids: CAISVALPYEQYF. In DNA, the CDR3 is TGTGCCATCAGTGTAGCGTTACCCTACGAGCAGTACTTC.

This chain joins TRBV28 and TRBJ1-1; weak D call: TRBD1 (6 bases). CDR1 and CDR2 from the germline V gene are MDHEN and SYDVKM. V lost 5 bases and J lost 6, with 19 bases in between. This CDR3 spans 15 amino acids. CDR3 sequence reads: CASSPGGGRSSEAFF. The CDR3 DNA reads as TGTGCCAGCAGTCCAGGCGGGGGGCGGTCTTCTGAAGCTTTCTTT.

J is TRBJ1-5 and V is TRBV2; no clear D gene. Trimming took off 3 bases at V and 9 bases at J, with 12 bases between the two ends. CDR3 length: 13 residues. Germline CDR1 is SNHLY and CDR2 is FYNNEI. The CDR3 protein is CASSEDGFGPQHF. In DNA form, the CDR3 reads TGTGCCAGCAGTGAGGACGGGTTTGGGCCCCAGCATTTT.

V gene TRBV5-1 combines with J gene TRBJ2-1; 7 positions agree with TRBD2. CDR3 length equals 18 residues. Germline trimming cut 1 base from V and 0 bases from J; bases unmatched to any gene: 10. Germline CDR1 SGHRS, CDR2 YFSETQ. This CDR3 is CASSLFDGGDYSYNEQFF. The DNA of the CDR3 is TGCGCCAGCAGCTTGTTTGATGGGGGGGATTACTCCTACAATGAGCAGTTCTTC.

CDR3 DNA sequence: TGTGCCATCAGTGATTGGGTCTTCCGGGGTAAAGCTTTCTTT. Its protein is CAISDWVFRGKAFF. The rearrangement uses TRBV10-3 and TRBJ1-1, with no clear D. V was shortened by 3 bases and J by 9 bases, with 17 bases between the two germline ends. CDR1 and CDR2 from the germline V gene are ENHRY and SYGVKD. The CDR3 contains 14 residues.

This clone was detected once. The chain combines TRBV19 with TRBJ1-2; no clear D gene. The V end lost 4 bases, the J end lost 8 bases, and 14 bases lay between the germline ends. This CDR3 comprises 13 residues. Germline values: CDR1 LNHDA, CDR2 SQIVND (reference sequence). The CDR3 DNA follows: TGTGCCAGTAGTAGCCCGTTCGTGGAGGGCTACACCTTC. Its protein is CASSSPFVEGYTF.

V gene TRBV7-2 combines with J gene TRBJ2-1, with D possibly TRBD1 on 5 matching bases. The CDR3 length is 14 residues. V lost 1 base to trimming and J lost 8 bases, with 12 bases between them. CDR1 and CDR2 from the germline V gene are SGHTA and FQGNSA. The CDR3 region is CASSLVTAGHEQFF. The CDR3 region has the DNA TGTGCCAGCAGCTTAGTGACAGCTGGACATGAGCAGTTCTTC.

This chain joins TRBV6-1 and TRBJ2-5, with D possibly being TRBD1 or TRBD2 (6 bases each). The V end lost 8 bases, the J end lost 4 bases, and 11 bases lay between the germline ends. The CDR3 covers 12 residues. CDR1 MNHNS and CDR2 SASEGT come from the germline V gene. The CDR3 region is CASVGGRETQYF. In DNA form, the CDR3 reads TGTGCCAGCGTAGGGGGGAGAGAGACCCAGTACTTC.